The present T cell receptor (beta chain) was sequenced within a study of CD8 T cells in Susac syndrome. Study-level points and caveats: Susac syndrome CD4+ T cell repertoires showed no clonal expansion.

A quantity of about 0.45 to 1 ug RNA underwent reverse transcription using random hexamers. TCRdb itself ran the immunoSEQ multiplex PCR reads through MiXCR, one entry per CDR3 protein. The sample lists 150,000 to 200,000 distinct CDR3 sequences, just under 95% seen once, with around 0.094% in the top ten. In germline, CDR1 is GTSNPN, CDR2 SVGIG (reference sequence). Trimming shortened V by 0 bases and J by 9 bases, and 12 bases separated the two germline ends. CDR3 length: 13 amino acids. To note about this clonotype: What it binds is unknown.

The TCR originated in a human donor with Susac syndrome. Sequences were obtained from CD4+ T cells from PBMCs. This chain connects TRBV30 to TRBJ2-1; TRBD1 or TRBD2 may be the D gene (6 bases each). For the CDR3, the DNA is TGTGCCTGGAGTGTACGACTAGGGGGTGAGCAGTTCTTC. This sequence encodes CAWSVRLGGEQFF.